The 25 T cell receptor beta chains below were found in one sample sequenced in a study of PD-1 blockade in classical Hodgkin lymphoma (TCRdb year 2020). The time point label on this specimen signifies: cycle 2 day 1 (C2D1) of nivolumab. Every trial patient had relapsed after autologous stem cell transplantation, and cohorts A, B and C differed in prior brentuximab vedotin exposure. The protocol used for the library was the immunoSEQ multiplex PCR assay. TCRdb provides this immuneACCESS table in a form limited to in-frame rearrangements. Some clones are lacking; in checked studies, under half of them reflect an unresolved V gene, and why the rest are absent is not known. This sample gives around 26,000 clones in total; around three quarters of them show up just once. Together, the top ten hold about 8% of the sample. Sequenced material: peripheral blood mononuclear cells (PBMCs), taken before the second cycle of nivolumab. The receptor set was obtained from a human donor with classical Hodgkin lymphoma.

The chain recombines TRBV21-1 with TRBJ1-3. TRBV21-1 corresponds to a pseudogene. The CDR3 loop spans 16 amino acids. CDR3 protein: CASSVFRSPSGNTIYF. CDR3 bases: TGTGCCAGCAGCGTTTTTCGGTCCCCCTCTGGAAACACCATATATTTT.

V usage is TRBV14 and J usage is TRBJ2-7; D might be TRBD2 (6 bases). Germline assignment: CDR1 SGHDN and CDR2 FVKESK. CDR3 length: 12 residues. V lost 2 bases and J 6 bases, leaving 8 bases between the germline ends. The CDR3 spells CASSQQGGEQYF. The DNA of the CDR3 is TGTGCCAGCAGCCAACAGGGAGGCGAGCAGTACTTC.

The chain is built from TRBV11-2 and TRBJ1-4; D might be TRBD1 (6 bases). The V end lost 4 bases, the J end lost 8 bases, and 17 bases lay between the germline ends. From germline, CDR1 is SGHAT and CDR2 FQNNGV. This CDR3 has 15 residues. DNA for the CDR3: TGTGCCAGCAGCTCCTCTGGCACAGGGTTGGAAAAACTGTTTTTT. This gives the protein CASSSSGTGLEKLFF.

The rearrangement uses TRBV19 and TRBJ2-6; unclear D gene. V dropped 9 bases and J dropped 2 bases, with 14 bases sitting between them. The CDR3 contains 15 residues. Germline lookup yields CDR1 LNHDA and CDR2 SQIVND (reference sequence). The CDR3 loop reads CASIPTVAGANVLTF. The CDR3 DNA follows: TGTGCCAGCATCCCTACAGTAGCTGGGGCCAACGTCCTGACTTTC.

The gene calls are TRBV18 and TRBJ2-4; D is possibly TRBD1 or TRBD2 (5 bases each). CDR1 KGHSH and CDR2 LQKENI come from the germline V gene. CDR3 length: 16 amino acids. The V end lost 4 bases, the J end lost 0 bases, and 13 bases lay between the germline ends. CDR3 region: CASSRQTEGAKNIQYF. CDR3 bases: TGTGCCAGCTCACGGCAGACAGAGGGAGCCAAAAACATTCAGTACTTC. Based on the CDR3 plus reference TRBV18 and TRBJ2-4, the full variable domain is NAGVMQNPRHLVRRRGQEARLRCSPMKGHSHVYWYRQLPEEGLKFMVYLQKENIIDESGMPKERFSAEFPKEGPSILRIQQVVRGDSAAYFCASSRQTEGAKNIQYFGAGTRLSVL.

In this sample, this clone turned up once. The chain couples TRBV11-3 to TRBJ2-1; D unresolved. The CDR3 totals 16 residues. Trimming left V 5 bases short and J 2 bases short, with 16 bases between. Germline CDR1 SGHNT, CDR2 YENEEA. The CDR3 region has the DNA TGTGCCAGCAGCCTGGATCCCCCCTTCACCTACAATGAGCAGTTCTTC. Its translation is CASSLDPPFTYNEQFF.

This chain connects TRBV11-3 to TRBJ1-2; D not resolved. This CDR3 spans 12 amino acids. Germline V gene lookup returns CDR1 SGHNT and CDR2 YENEEA. The V and J ends lost 2 bases and 6 bases respectively, with 7 bases between them. The DNA for the CDR3 is TGTGCCAGCAGCTTAATTGGCAATGGCTACACCTTC. As protein: CASSLIGNGYTF.

The chain links TRBV4-3 to TRBJ1-1; D might be TRBD1 (6 bases). Germline CDR1 is LGHNA and CDR2 is YSLEER. Trimming took off 0 bases at V and 0 bases at J, with 17 bases between the two ends. This CDR3 region has 18 residues. This chain's CDR3 is CASSQDLGQRRMNTEAFF. CDR3 in DNA: TGCGCCAGCAGCCAAGATCTCGGACAGAGAAGAATGAACACTGAAGCTTTCTTT.

The chain joins TRBV11-2 to TRBJ2-1, with unresolved D. The CDR3 is 13 amino acids. Trimming stripped 2 bases from V and 4 bases from J, with 6 bases between. The germline CDR1 and CDR2 sequences are SGHAT and FQNNGV. DNA of the CDR3: TGTGCCAGCAGCTTAACCCGGTACAATGAGCAGTTCTTC. It is translated as CASSLTRYNEQFF.

The chain employs TRBV19 and TRBJ2-7; TRBD2 is a possible D gene (6 bases). Per the germline V gene, CDR1 is LNHDA and CDR2 is SQIVND (reference sequence). Trimming took 1 base from V and 6 from J, leaving 10 bases between them. The CDR3 contains 13 residues. The DNA for the CDR3 is TGTGCCAGTAGTATAGCGGGAGCGCCCGAGCAGTACTTC. Amino acid sequence: CASSIAGAPEQYF.

The chain is built from TRBV7-9 and TRBJ1-1; 7 bases agree with TRBD1. This CDR3 spans 17 amino acids. The V and J ends lost 4 bases and 3 bases, in that order; junction bases with no gene match: 14. Germline CDR1 reads SEHNR; CDR2 reads FQNEAQ (reference sequence). The CDR3 is CASSSGSTGVEDTEAFF. In DNA, the CDR3 is TGTGCCAGCAGCTCCGGTTCCACAGGGGTCGAAGACACTGAAGCTTTCTTT.

The V and J genes are TRBV30 and TRBJ2-5; 9 bases are a match to TRBD1. With V trimmed by 3 bases and J by 5 bases, 4 bases remained unmatched. This CDR3 region has 13 residues. Germline V gene sequence: CDR1 GTSNPN, CDR2 SVGIG (reference sequence). The CDR3 protein is CAWSSDRGETQYF. CDR3 DNA sequence: TGTGCCTGGAGCTCAGACAGGGGGGAGACCCAGTACTTC.

The gene calls are TRBV7-9 and TRBJ1-1, with D unclear. This CDR3 comprises 12 residues. The V gene's germline CDR1 is SEHNR and CDR2 FQNEAQ (reference sequence). Trimming removed 5 bases from V and 1 base from J, with 5 bases in between. The CDR3 region is CASSHQNTEAFF. CDR3 sequence (DNA): TGTGCCAGCAGCCATCAGAACACTGAAGCTTTCTTT.

The J gene is TRBJ2-2, the V gene TRBV5-1; D ambiguous. The V end lost 2 bases, the J end lost 5 bases, and 10 bases lay between the germline ends. Germline V gives CDR1 SGHRS, CDR2 YFSETQ. The CDR3 extends over 14 amino acids. CDR3 DNA sequence: TGCGCCAGCAGCTTCTGGAGTGCGACCGGGGAGCTGTTTTTT. This gives the protein CASSFWSATGELFF.

V and J are TRBV5-1 and TRBJ2-2; possible D gene TRBD2, 6 bases. The CDR3 is 16 residues long. CDR1 is SGHRS, CDR2 YFSETQ, per germline. Between the trimmed V and J ends, which lost 0 bases and 2 bases, there was a span of 11 bases. The CDR3 is CASSLVAGINTGELFF. The CDR3 DNA is TGCGCCAGCAGCTTGGTCGCGGGGATAAACACCGGGGAGCTGTTTTTT.

In its sample, this clone was seen once. The rearrangement uses TRBV18 and TRBJ1-1; D possibly corresponds to TRBD1 (5 bases). Between the trimmed V and J ends, which lost 3 bases and 6 bases, there was a span of 14 bases. The CDR3 has 14 amino acids. Germline-derived CDR1 and CDR2 are KGHSH and LQKENI. Here the CDR3 DNA reads TGTGCCAGCTCACCCCGTGTGGGGGACGCTGAAGCTTTCTTT. Translated, it gives CASSPRVGDAEAFF.

The CDR3 bases are TGTGCTAGTGGTTCAGCGGGAGGGGGCCCGACCGGGGAGCTGTTTTTT. It codes for CASGSAGGGPTGELFF. This sequence joins TRBV12-5 and TRBJ2-2; 10 bases fit TRBD2. The trim removed 4 bases at V and 5 bases at J, leaving 7 bases unmatched. The CDR3 covers 16 residues. Germline loops: CDR1 LGHNT, CDR2 FRNRAP.

The rearrangement links TRBV6-1 to TRBJ2-2, with D possibly being TRBD2 (6 bases). The CDR3 totals 15 residues. The V and J ends lost 1 base and 1 base respectively, with 7 bases between them. Germline lookup yields CDR1 MNHNS and CDR2 SASEGT. The CDR3 protein is CASSEVSGNTGELFF. CDR3 nucleotides: TGTGCCAGCAGTGAAGTTAGCGGGAACACCGGGGAGCTGTTTTTT.

This clone has a handful of counts. This sample also contains other DNA sequences that code for the same CDR3. The chain couples TRBV2 to TRBJ2-5; D is ambiguous. V lost 6 bases and J 0 bases, leaving 2 bases between the germline ends. Germline V CDR1 and CDR2: SNHLY, FYNNEI. The CDR3 loop spans 11 amino acids. The CDR3 DNA is TGTGCCAGCAGCTACCAAGAGACCCAGTACTTC. Its translation is CASSYQETQYF.

The chain is built from TRBV28 and TRBJ2-1, with 9 nucleotides matching TRBD1. CDR1 is MDHEN and CDR2 is SYDVKM in the germline V gene. CDR3 length: 15 amino acids. The V and J ends lost 4 bases and 4 bases, in that order; junction bases with no gene match: 5. Here the CDR3 DNA reads TGTGCCAGCAGTTCACTGGGACAGGGATACAATGAGCAGTTCTTC. The encoded protein is CASSSLGQGYNEQFF.

The V and J genes are TRBV18 and TRBJ2-2; maybe TRBD1 (6 bases). V lost 6 bases and J lost 0, with 11 bases in between. The V gene's germline CDR1 is KGHSH and CDR2 LQKENI. The CDR3 is 15 amino acids. The CDR3 bases are TGTGCCAGCTCCCCCCGACAGGCGAACACCGGGGAGCTGTTTTTT. Translated, it gives CASSPRQANTGELFF. Full variable domain (outside the CDR3, taken from reference TRBV18 and TRBJ2-2): NAGVMQNPRHLVRRRGQEARLRCSPMKGHSHVYWYRQLPEEGLKFMVYLQKENIIDESGMPKERFSAEFPKEGPSILRIQQVVRGDSAAYFCASSPRQANTGELFFGEGSRLTVL.

The chain employs TRBV6-5 and TRBJ2-5; D is uncertain. From germline, CDR1 is MNHEY and CDR2 SVGAGI. This CDR3 has 14 amino acids. The germline V and J ends were trimmed by 0 bases and 5 bases, with 10 bases remaining between them. The CDR3 reads CASSYSTPSETQYF. The CDR3 DNA sequence: TGTGCCAGCAGTTACTCGACCCCGTCGGAGACCCAGTACTTC.

The rearrangement joins TRBV9 to TRBJ2-1, with D perhaps TRBD2 (6 bases). The length of the CDR3 is 15 residues. CDR1 and CDR2 (germline): SGDLS, YYNGEE. V was cut by 0 bases and J by 5 bases, with 12 bases left in between. The CDR3 spells CASSVEGGVHNEQFF. The CDR3 DNA follows: TGTGCCAGCAGCGTAGAGGGAGGAGTCCACAATGAGCAGTTCTTC.

This sequence joins TRBV9 and TRBJ2-1; TRBD2 is a possible D gene (5 bases). Trimming left V 0 bases short and J 1 base short, with 8 bases between. Germline CDR1 SGDLS, CDR2 YYNGEE. The CDR3 extends over 15 amino acids. The CDR3 region has the DNA TGTGCCAGCAGCGTAGGAGGCGGGTCCTACAATGAGCAGTTCTTC. As protein: CASSVGGGSYNEQFF.

A few counts support this clone. The genes are TRBV27 and TRBJ2-3, with D possibly TRBD1 on 6 matching bases. The V end was cut by 5 bases, the J end by 7 bases, with 16 bases between. The CDR3 spans 14 residues. Germline lookup yields CDR1 MNHEY and CDR2 SMNVEV (reference sequence). The CDR3 nucleotides read TGTGCCAGCAGTCCTGGACGGACAGTCTATACGCAGTATTTT. This codes for CASSPGRTVYTQYF.